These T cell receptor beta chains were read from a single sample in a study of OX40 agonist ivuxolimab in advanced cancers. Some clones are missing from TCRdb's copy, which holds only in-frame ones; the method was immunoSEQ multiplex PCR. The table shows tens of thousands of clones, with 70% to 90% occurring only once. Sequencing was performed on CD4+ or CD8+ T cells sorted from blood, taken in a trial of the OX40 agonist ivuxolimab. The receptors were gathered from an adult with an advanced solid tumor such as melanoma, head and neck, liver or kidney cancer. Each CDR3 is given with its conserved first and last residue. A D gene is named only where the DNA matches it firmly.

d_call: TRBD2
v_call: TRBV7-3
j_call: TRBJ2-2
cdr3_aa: CASSSPGGTSPGGELFF
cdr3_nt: TGTGCCAGCAGCTCCCCCGGGGGGACTAGCCCGGGCGGGGAGCTGTTTTTT

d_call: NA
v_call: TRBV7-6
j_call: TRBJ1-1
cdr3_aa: CASSLGGPGNTEAFF
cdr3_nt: TGTGCCAGCAGCTTAGGAGGGCCAGGGAACACTGAAGCTTTCTTT

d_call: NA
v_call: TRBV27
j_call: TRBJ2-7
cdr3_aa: CASSLQGSSYEQYF
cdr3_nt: TGTGCCAGCAGTTTACAGGGATCTTCCTACGAGCAGTACTTC

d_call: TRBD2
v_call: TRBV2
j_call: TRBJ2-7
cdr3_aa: CARGEGHEQYF
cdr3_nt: TGTGCCAGGGGGGAGGGGCACGAGCAGTACTTC

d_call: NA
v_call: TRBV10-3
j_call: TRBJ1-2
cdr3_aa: CAIYRPLNYGYTF
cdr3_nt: TGTGCCATATACAGGCCGTTAAACTATGGCTACACCTTC

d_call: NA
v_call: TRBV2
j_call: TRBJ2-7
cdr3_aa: CASNPSVYEQYF
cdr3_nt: TGTGCCAGCAACCCGTCTGTCTACGAGCAGTACTTC

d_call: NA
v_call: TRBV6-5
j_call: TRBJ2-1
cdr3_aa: CASSYSGMANEQFF
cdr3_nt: TGTGCCAGCAGTTACTCGGGAATGGCCAATGAGCAGTTCTTC

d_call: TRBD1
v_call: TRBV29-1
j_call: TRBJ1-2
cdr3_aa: CSAPGQGAHGYTF
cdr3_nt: TGCAGCGCCCCGGGACAGGGGGCTCATGGCTACACCTTC

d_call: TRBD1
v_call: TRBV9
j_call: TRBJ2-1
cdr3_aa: CASSVSGQGAIIEQFF
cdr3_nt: TGTGCCAGCAGCGTATCTGGACAGGGGGCTATAATTGAGCAGTTCTTC

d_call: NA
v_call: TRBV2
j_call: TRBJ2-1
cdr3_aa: CASSPRFSRAVGNEQFF
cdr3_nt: TGTGCCAGCAGCCCCCGGTTTAGTAGGGCAGTCGGCAATGAGCAGTTCTTC

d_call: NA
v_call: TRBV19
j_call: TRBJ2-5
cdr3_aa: CASSIMDQETQYF
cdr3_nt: TGTGCCAGTAGTATAATGGACCAAGAGACCCAGTACTTC

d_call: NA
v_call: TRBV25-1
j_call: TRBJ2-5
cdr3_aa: CASSEPRDGTQYF
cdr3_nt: TGTGCCAGCAGTGAACCACGGGATGGGACCCAGTACTTC

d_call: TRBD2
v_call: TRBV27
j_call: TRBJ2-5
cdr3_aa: CASSLVPGGVETQYF
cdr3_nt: TGTGCCAGCAGTTTGGTCCCGGGGGGTGTTGAGACCCAGTACTTC